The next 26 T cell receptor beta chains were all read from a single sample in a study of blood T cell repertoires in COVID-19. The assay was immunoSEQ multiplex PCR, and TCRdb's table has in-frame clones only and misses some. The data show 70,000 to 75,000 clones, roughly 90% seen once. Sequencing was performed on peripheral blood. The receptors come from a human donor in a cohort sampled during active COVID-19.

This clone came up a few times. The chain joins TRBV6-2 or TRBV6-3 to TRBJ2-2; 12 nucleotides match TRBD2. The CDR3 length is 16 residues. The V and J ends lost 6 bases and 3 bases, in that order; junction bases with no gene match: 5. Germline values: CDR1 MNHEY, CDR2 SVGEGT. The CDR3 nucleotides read TGTGCCAGCAGCCCGGGACTAGCGGGCCACACCGGGGAGCTGTTTTTT. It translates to CASSPGLAGHTGELFF.

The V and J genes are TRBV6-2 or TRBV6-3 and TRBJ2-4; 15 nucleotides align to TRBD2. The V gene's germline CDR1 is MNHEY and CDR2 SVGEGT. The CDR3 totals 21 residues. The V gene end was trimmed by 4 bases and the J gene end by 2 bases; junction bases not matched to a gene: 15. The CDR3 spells CASSLLRGLAGGGGTKNIQYF. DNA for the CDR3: TGTGCCAGCAGTTTACTGAGGGGACTAGCGGGAGGAGGCGGTACCAAAAACATTCAGTACTTC.

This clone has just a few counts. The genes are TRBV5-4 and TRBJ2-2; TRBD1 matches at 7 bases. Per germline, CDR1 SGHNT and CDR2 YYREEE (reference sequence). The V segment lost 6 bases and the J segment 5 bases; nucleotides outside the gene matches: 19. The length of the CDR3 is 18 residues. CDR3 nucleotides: TGTGCCAGCACCCATTCACAGGGGCCCCCCGTCCTAACCGGGGAGCTGTTTTTT. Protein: CASTHSQGPPVLTGELFF.

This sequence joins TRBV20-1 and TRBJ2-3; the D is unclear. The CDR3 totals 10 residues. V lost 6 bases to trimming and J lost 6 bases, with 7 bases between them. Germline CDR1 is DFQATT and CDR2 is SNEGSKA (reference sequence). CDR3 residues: CSASPDTQYF. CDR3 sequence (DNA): TGCAGTGCCTCCCCGGATACGCAGTATTTT.

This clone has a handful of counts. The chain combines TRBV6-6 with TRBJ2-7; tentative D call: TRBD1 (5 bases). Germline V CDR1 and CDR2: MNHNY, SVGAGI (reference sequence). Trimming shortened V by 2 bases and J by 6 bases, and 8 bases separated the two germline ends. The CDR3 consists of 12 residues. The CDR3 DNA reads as TGTGCCAGCAGTTACGGGGCAGCCGAGCAGTACTTC. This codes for CASSYGAAEQYF.

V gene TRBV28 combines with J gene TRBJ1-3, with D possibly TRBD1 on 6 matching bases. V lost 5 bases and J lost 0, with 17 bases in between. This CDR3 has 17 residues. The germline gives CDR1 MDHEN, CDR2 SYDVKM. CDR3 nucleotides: TGTGCCAGCAGTCTTTCCTTAGACAGGCCCTCTGGAAACACCATATATTTT. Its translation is CASSLSLDRPSGNTIYF.

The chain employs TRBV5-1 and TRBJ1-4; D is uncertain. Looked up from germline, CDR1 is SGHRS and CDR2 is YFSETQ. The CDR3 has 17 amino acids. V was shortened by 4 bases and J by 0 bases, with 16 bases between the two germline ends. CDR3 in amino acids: CASSLGSIAATNEKLFF. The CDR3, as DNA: TGCGCCAGCAGCCTTGGGAGTATAGCGGCAACTAATGAAAAACTGTTTTTT.

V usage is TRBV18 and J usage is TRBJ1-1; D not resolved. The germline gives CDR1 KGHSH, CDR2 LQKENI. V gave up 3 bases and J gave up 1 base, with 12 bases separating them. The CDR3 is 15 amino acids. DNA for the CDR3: TGTGCCAGCTCACCGGACCGGGATCGGAACACTGAAGCTTTCTTT. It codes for CASSPDRDRNTEAFF.

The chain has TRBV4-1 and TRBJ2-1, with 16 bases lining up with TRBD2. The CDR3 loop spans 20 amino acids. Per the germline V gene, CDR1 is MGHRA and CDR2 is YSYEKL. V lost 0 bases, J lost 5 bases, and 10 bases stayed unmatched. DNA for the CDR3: TGCGCCAGCAGCCAAGATTTCATCGGGACTAGCGGGAGGGCGGACAATGAGCAGTTCTTC. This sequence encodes CASSQDFIGTSGRADNEQFF.

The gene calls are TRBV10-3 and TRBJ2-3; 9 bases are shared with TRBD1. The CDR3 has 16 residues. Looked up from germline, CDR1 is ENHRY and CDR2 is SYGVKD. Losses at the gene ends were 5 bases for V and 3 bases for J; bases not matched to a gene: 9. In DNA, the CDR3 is TGTGCCATCAGTTCACAGGGGGCGAGGGGGACAGATACGCAGTATTTT. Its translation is CAISSQGARGTDTQYF.

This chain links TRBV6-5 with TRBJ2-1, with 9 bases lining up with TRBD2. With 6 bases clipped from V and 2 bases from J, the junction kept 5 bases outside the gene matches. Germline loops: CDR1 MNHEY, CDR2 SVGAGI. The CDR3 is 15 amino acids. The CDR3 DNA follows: TGTGCCAGCAGCATGACTAGCGGAGCCTACAATGAGCAGTTCTTC. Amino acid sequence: CASSMTSGAYNEQFF.

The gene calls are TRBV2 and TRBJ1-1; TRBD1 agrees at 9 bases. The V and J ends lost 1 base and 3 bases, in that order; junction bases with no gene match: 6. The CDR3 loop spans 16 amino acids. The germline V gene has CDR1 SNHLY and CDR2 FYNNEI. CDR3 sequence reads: CASSEGDRDRDTEAFF. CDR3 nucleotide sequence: TGTGCCAGCAGTGAAGGGGACAGGGATAGAGACACTGAAGCTTTCTTT.

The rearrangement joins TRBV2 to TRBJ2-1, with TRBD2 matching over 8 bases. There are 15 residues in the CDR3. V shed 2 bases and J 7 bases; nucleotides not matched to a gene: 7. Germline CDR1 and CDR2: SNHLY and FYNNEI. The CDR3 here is CASSENGGVGNEQFF. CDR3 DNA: TGTGCCAGCAGTGAAAACGGGGGGGTCGGGAATGAGCAGTTCTTC. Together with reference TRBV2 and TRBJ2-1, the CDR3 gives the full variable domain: EPEVTQTPSHQVTQMGQEVILRCVPISNHLYFYWYRQILGQKVEFLVSFYNNEISEKSEIFDDQFSVERPDGSNFTLKIRSTKLEDSAMYFCASSENGGVGNEQFFGPGTRLTVL.

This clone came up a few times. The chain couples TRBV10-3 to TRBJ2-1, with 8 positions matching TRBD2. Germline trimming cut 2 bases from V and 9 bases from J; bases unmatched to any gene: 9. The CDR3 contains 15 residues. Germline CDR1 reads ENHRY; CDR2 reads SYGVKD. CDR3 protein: CAISEPGLDYGEQFF. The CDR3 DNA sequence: TGTGCCATCAGTGAGCCGGGACTAGATTACGGTGAGCAGTTCTTC.

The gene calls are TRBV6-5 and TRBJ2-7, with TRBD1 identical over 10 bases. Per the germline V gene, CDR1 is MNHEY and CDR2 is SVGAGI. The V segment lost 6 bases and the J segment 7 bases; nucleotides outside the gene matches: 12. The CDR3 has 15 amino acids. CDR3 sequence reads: CASSARDRGLWEQYF. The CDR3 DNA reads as TGTGCCAGCAGCGCCCGGGACAGGGGTCTGTGGGAGCAGTACTTC.

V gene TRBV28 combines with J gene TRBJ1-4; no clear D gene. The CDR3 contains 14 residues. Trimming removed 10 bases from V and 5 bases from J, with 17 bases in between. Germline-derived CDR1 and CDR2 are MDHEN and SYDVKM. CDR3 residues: CATFPGGLNEKLFF. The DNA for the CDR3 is TGTGCCACCTTCCCGGGCGGGTTGAATGAAAAACTGTTTTTT.

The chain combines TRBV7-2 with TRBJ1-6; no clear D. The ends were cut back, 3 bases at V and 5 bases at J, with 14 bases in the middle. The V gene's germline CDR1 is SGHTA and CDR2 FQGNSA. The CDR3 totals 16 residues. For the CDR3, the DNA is TGTGCCAGCAGCTTGAGGTTATCCCTACATAATTCACCCCTCCACTTT. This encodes CASSLRLSLHNSPLHF.

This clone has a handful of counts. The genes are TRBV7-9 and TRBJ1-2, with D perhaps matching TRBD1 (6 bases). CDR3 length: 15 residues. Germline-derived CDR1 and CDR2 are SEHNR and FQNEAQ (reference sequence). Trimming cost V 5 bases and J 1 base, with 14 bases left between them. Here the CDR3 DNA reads TGTGCCAGCAGCCAACAGGGTATCGGTAACTATGGCTACACCTTC. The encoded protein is CASSQQGIGNYGYTF.

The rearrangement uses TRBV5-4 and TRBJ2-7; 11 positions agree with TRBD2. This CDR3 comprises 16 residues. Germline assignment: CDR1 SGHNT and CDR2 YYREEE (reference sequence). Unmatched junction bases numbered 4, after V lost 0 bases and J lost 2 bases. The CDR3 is CASSLGLAGSPYEQYF. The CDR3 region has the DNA TGTGCCAGCAGCTTGGGACTAGCGGGGAGTCCCTACGAGCAGTACTTC. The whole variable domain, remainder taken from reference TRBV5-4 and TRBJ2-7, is ETGVTQSPTHLIKTRGQQVTLRCSSQSGHNTVSWYQQALGQGPQFIFQYYREEENGRGNFPPRFSGLQFPNYSSELNVNALELDDSALYLCASSLGLAGSPYEQYFGPGTRLTVT.

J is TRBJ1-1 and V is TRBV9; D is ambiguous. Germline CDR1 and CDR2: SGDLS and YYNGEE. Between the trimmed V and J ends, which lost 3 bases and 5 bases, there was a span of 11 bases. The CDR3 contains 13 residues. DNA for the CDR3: TGTGCCAGCAGCGCTTCAACGGGGACTGAAGCTTTCTTT. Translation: CASSASTGTEAFF.

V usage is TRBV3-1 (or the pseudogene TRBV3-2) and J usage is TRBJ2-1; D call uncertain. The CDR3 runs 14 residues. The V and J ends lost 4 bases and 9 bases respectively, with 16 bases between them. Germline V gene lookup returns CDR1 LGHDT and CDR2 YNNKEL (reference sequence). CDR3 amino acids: CASSPPGIRFEQFF. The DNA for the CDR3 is TGTGCCAGCAGCCCGCCAGGCATTCGATTTGAGCAGTTCTTC.

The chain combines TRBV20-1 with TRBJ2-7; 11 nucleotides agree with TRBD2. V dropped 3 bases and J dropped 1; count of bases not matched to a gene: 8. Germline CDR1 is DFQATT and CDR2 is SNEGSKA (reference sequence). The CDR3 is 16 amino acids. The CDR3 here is CSASKTGTSGSYEQYF. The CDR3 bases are TGCAGTGCTAGTAAGACTGGGACTAGCGGTTCCTACGAGCAGTACTTC.

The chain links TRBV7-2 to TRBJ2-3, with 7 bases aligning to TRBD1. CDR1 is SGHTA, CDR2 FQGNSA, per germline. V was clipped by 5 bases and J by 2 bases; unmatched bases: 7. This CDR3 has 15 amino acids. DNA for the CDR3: TGTGCCAGCAGCCCTCGACAGGGATCCACAGATACGCAGTATTTT. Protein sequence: CASSPRQGSTDTQYF.

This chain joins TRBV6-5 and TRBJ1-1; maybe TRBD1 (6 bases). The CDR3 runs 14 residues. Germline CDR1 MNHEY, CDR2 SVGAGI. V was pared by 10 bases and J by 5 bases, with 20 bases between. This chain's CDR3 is CATLRGGAETEAFF. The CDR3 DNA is TGTGCCACCCTTCGGGGGGGCGCGGAAACTGAAGCTTTCTTT.

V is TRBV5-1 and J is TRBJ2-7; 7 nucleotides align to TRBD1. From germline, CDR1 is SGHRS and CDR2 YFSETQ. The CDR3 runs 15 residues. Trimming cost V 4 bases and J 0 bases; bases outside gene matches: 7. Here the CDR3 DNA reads TGCGCCAGCAGCCAAGGGGGCGAGGCCTCCTACGAGCAGTACTTC. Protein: CASSQGGEASYEQYF.

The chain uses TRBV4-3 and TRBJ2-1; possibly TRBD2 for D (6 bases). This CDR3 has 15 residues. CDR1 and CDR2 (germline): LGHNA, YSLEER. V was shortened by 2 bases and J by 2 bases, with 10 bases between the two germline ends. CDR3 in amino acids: CASSQWRDPYNEQFF. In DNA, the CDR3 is TGCGCCAGCAGCCAATGGCGGGATCCCTACAATGAGCAGTTCTTC.